These 17 T cell receptor beta chains came from one sample sequenced in a study of blood T cell repertoires in COVID-19. The repertoire was sequenced with immunoSEQ multiplex PCR; TCRdb's copy has only in-frame clones and lacks some. This sample has a few hundred thousand clones; roughly 80% occur once, and the top ten carry around 18%. Sequenced material: peripheral blood. These receptors all come from a woman older than 75 with active or convalescent COVID-19.

V and J are TRBV19 and TRBJ1-5; TRBD1 matches at 8 bases. The germline CDR1 and CDR2 sequences are LNHDA and SQIVND (reference sequence). V shed 3 bases, J shed 4 bases, and the junction held 11 bases outside the gene matches. The CDR3 extends over 17 amino acids. The CDR3 nucleotides are TGTGCCAGTAGTATGACCGGACAGGGACGCTTAAATCAGCCCCAGCATTTT. This encodes CASSMTGQGRLNQPQHF.

This clone was observed a handful of times. The chain links TRBV3-1 (or the pseudogene TRBV3-2) to TRBJ2-7; D possibly corresponds to TRBD1 (6 bases). The germline gives CDR1 LGHDT, CDR2 YNNKEL (reference sequence). Trimming removed 4 bases from V and 3 bases from J, with 16 bases in between. The length of the CDR3 is 15 residues. In DNA, the CDR3 is TGTGCCAGCAGCCCCAATTTAGGGGGTCGCTACGAGCAGTACTTC. Its translation is CASSPNLGGRYEQYF.

The V gene is TRBV7-9, the J gene TRBJ1-4; 7 bases are shared with TRBD1. Germline V gives CDR1 SEHNR, CDR2 FQNEAQ (reference sequence). V shed 2 bases, J shed 5 bases, and the junction held 5 bases outside the gene matches. CDR3 size: 15 residues. The CDR3 loop is CASSLNDRVNEKLFF. CDR3 nucleotide sequence: TGTGCCAGCAGCTTAAATGACAGGGTGAATGAAAAACTGTTTTTT.

The chain combines TRBV5-1 with TRBJ2-7, with a tentative D call TRBD1 (5 bases). V shed 3 bases and J shed 2 bases, with 9 bases lying between them. The CDR3 runs to 13 residues. Germline values: CDR1 SGHRS, CDR2 YFSETQ. CDR3 in amino acids: CASSWQTAYEQYF. The DNA of the CDR3 is TGCGCCAGCAGCTGGCAGACAGCCTACGAGCAGTACTTC.

V gene TRBV6-2 or TRBV6-3 combines with J gene TRBJ2-7, with 10 bases identical to TRBD1. The ends lost 0 bases at V and 4 bases at J; junction bases unmatched: 3. Germline CDR1 MNHEY, CDR2 SVGEGT. CDR3 size: 15 residues. The CDR3 DNA reads TGTGCCAGCAGTTACTCGAGGACAGGGGGGTACGAGCAGTACTTC. It is translated as CASSYSRTGGYEQYF.

The V call is TRBV7-2, the J call TRBJ2-3; D is undetermined. The CDR3 length is 14 residues. Germline V gene sequence: CDR1 SGHTA, CDR2 FQGNSA. The V gene lost 5 bases and the J gene lost 5 bases, with 14 bases spanning the gap. DNA for the CDR3: TGTGCCAGCAGCCTGGGCCCCGCCGGAGATACGCAGTATTTT. This gives the protein CASSLGPAGDTQYF.

The chain is built from TRBV3-1 (or the pseudogene TRBV3-2) and TRBJ2-5; 8 positions agree with TRBD2. Germline values: CDR1 LGHDT, CDR2 YNNKEL (reference sequence). V shed 1 base, J shed 9 bases, and the junction held 13 bases outside the gene matches. The CDR3 is 16 residues long. The CDR3 DNA is TGTGCCAGCAGCCAAGGGAATACTAGCGGAGAGAGGTCCCAGTACTTC. Translating gives CASSQGNTSGERSQYF.

This clone was observed a single time. This rearrangement joins TRBV5-8 to TRBJ2-7; the D gene is possibly TRBD1 (6 bases). With 5 bases removed from V and 2 bases from J, the gap between germline ends came to 17 bases. The germline CDR1 and CDR2 sequences are SGHTS and YDEGEE. This CDR3 region has 15 residues. This CDR3 reads CASRRTGSLAYEQYF. In DNA, the CDR3 is TGTGCCAGCAGGAGAACAGGGTCTCTGGCCTACGAGCAGTACTTC.

The J gene is TRBJ2-7, the V gene TRBV6-2 or TRBV6-3; 10 bases are a match to TRBD2. Germline assignment: CDR1 MNHEY and CDR2 SVGEGT. The V gene end was trimmed by 0 bases and the J gene end by 6 bases; junction bases not matched to a gene: 5. The CDR3 consists of 15 residues. In DNA form, the CDR3 reads TGTGCCAGCAGTTACTCTACTAGCGGGGCGAGCGAGCAGTACTTC. It is translated as CASSYSTSGASEQYF.

This clone was picked up one time. This chain links TRBV25-1 with TRBJ2-3, with 11 bases identical to TRBD2. Germline CDR1 and CDR2: MGHDK and SYGVNS. The CDR3 runs 16 residues. The V and J ends lost 4 bases and 2 bases, in that order; junction bases with no gene match: 5. The CDR3 DNA reads as TGTGCCAGCAGTGCTTTAGCGGGAGGGAACACAGATACGCAGTATTTT. This gives the protein CASSALAGGNTDTQYF.

This clone occurred once. Other DNA sequences in the sample encode the same CDR3. The chain carries TRBV28 and TRBJ1-1, with 9 nucleotides matching TRBD1. Germline CDR1 and CDR2: MDHEN and SYDVKM. This CDR3 spans 14 amino acids. The ends lost 4 bases at V and 5 bases at J; junction bases unmatched: 5. The CDR3 loop reads CASSSTGGRTEAFF. The CDR3 DNA reads TGTGCCAGCAGTTCGACAGGGGGAAGAACTGAAGCTTTCTTT.

Only one count was recorded for this clone. The chain joins TRBV6-5 to TRBJ2-7, with D perhaps TRBD1 (6 bases). This CDR3 is built from 14 residues. V gave up 4 bases and J gave up 5 bases, with 15 bases separating them. From germline, CDR1 is MNHEY and CDR2 SVGAGI. CDR3 sequence: CASSSSRGPHEQYF. The CDR3 region has the DNA TGTGCCAGCAGTTCAAGCAGGGGTCCCCACGAGCAGTACTTC.

The rearrangement links TRBV6-5 to TRBJ1-5; 8 bases line up with TRBD1. The length of the CDR3 is 14 residues. The trim removed 4 bases at V and 5 bases at J, leaving 4 bases unmatched. Germline V gene lookup returns CDR1 MNHEY and CDR2 SVGAGI. The CDR3 nucleotides read TGTGCCAGCAGTTCCGGGACAGGTCATCAGCCCCAGCATTTT. Translated: CASSSGTGHQPQHF.

The chain is built from TRBV7-8 and TRBJ1-5, with D unresolved. CDR1 is SGHVS and CDR2 is FQNEAQ in the germline V gene. Trimming took off 3 bases at V and 2 bases at J, with 5 bases between the two ends. This CDR3 spans 13 amino acids. The CDR3 loop is CASSFSGNQPQHF. CDR3 DNA sequence: TGTGCCAGCAGCTTCTCTGGCAATCAGCCCCAGCATTTT.

This chain joins TRBV28 and TRBJ2-7; TRBD1 aligns across 7 bases. CDR3 length: 14 residues. Looked up from germline, CDR1 is MDHEN and CDR2 is SYDVKM. Trimming at V came to 3 bases and at J to 3 bases, leaving 5 bases not matched to a gene. CDR3 sequence: CASSFGQVGYEQYF. The CDR3 DNA sequence: TGTGCCAGCAGTTTTGGACAGGTGGGCTACGAGCAGTACTTC. Full variable domain (missing parts from reference TRBV28 and TRBJ2-7): DVKVTQSSRYLVKRTGEKVFLECVQDMDHENMFWYRQDPGLGLRLIYFSYDVKMKEKGDIPEGYSVSREKKERFSLILESASTNQTSMYLCASSFGQVGYEQYFGPGTRLTVT.

This chain links TRBV27 with TRBJ2-7; 7 positions agree with TRBD1. Per the germline V gene, CDR1 is MNHEY and CDR2 is SMNVEV (reference sequence). Germline trimming cut 4 bases from V and 0 bases from J; bases unmatched to any gene: 6. CDR3 length: 15 amino acids. CDR3 in amino acids: CASSWVGQSSYEQYF. The CDR3 DNA sequence: TGTGCCAGCAGTTGGGTGGGACAGAGCTCCTACGAGCAGTACTTC.

The chain is built from TRBV18 and TRBJ1-5; D might be TRBD1 (6 bases). Germline CDR1 is KGHSH and CDR2 is LQKENI. CDR3 length equals 15 residues. V dropped 0 bases and J dropped 4 bases, with 10 bases sitting between them. The CDR3 region has the DNA TGTGCCAGCTCACCACCCGGCAGGGGAAATCAGCCCCAGCATTTT. This encodes CASSPPGRGNQPQHF.